This TCR beta chain was profiled in a study of cytomegalovirus exposure and HLA in healthy donors. V was cut by 3 bases and J by 4 bases, with 13 bases left in between. This CDR3 region has 15 residues. Germline V CDR1 and CDR2: MNHNS, SASEGT. Regarding this clone: Antigen unknown.

Points from the study as a whole: Despite most TCR sequences being rare, some public TCRs occurred in many donors.

It was with 60 Vbeta and 13 Jbeta primers that the PCR ran. The assay was immunoSEQ multiplex PCR, and TCRdb's table has in-frame clones only and misses some. Here the sample spans roughly 150,000 clones, approximately 83% being singletons. The origin of this receptor is a male donor in good health and CMV-seronegative. Sequenced sample: PBMCs. V and J are TRBV6-1 and TRBJ1-5; no clear D gene. The CDR3 region has the DNA TGTGCCAGCAGTGACCCTGGACGGGGTAATCAGCCCCAGCATTTT. It codes for CASSDPGRGNQPQHF.